This entry features one T cell receptor beta chain sequence. The V gene's germline CDR1 is LNHDA and CDR2 SQIVND (reference sequence). This CDR3 is 13 amino acids long. Trimming removed 6 bases at V and 4 bases at J, with 10 bases between. This record comes from a study of blood T cell repertoires in COVID-19. In the study overall: Sites across the United States, Italy and Spain contributed samples from acute and convalescent COVID-19. T cells, B-cell-depleted T cells, or PBMCs supplied cDNA or gDNA.

Original handling: Estimated nucleated cell counts came from reference gene primer amplification. Libraries were prepared by immunoSEQ multiplex PCR; TCRdb keeps only in-frame clonotypes and omits some of them. V and J calls and clone size are given by that table; D and trimming were obtained from the DNA. The sample lists around 70,000 clones; under 95% were seen once. This chain connects TRBV19 to TRBJ2-1, with D uncertain. Sample: peripheral blood. This receptor was identified in a human donor in a cohort sampled during active COVID-19. The chain's CDR3 is CASSLVEYNEQFF. CDR3 coding DNA: TGTGCCAGTAGCCTAGTAGAGTACAATGAGCAGTTCTTC.